This T cell receptor (beta chain) emerged from a study of a mutant IDH1 vaccine in newly diagnosed glioma (dated by TCRdb to the early 2020s). A note on the overall study: In the chemotherapy-containing groups, vaccination started alongside temozolomide cycles, whereas in patients who had radiotherapy alone it started 4-6 weeks after radiotherapy. The roughly 33 treated patients were approximately 60% male and around 40% female, with a mean age of around 40 years. Prior to enrollment, standard therapy consisting of radiotherapy alone, temozolomide alone, or radiochemotherapy with temozolomide had been administered to patients, with the combination being received by most patients. Visit V12 was the week-35 safety follow-up and visit V13 was the week-47 end of study. Peripheral blood was drawn at six visits: V03 (baseline), V05, V07, V10, V12 and V13. Longitudinal TCRB deep sequencing was performed for about two dozen treated patients wherever samples were available for exploratory analyses.

As for this clone: This receptor's antigen is unknown. No quality values exist for individual bases; no much larger clone is one base distant.

The library was prepared using the immunoSEQ multiplex PCR assay. Following the manufacturer's protocol, the hsTCRB Kit was used to amplify rearranged TCR beta chain sequences. An Illumina MiSeq was used to sequence the TCRB libraries. In the paper's pipeline: The proprietary platform of the kit vendor was used for demultiplexing, trimming and gene mapping. The clones in this table, taken by TCRdb from immuneACCESS, are in-frame only. Not every clone is retained; where verified, under half of the shortfall comes from an unresolved V gene, and the cause of the rest is unknown. V, J and clone size derive from that table, while D and trimming were established from the DNA sequence. This sample gives tens of thousands of clones in total; roughly nine tenths of them show up just once. Approximately 1.5% of the sample rests with the top ten. Summary of the overall study and its limitations: Pseudoprogression seemed to be unrelated to changes in the top peripheral T cell clonotypes found by TCRB sequencing. PBMC samples for TCRB deep sequencing were selected based on availability. The authors noted that analyses of patient blood samples could not be reproduced because of sample limitations. Vaccine-induced immune responses across multiple MHC alleles were detected in 93.3% of patients.

From cysteine to phenylalanine, the CDR3 is 12 amino acids long. Only CDR3 DNA remains: 36 bases, in frame from the first base. In the germline V gene, CDR1 corresponds to SQVTM and CDR2 to ANQGSEA. After removal of 6 bases from V and 6 bases from J, the junction retains 7 bases not matched to a gene. The sample's time point label, in plain terms: week 35, safety follow-up. A 20-mer mutant IDH1 peptide at 300 micrograms in Montanide made up each vaccine dose, which was injected subcutaneously together with topical imiquimod. Eight vaccinations were administered to patients in weeks 1, 3, 5, 7, 11, 15, 19 and 23, corresponding to visits V03 through V10. Newly diagnosed WHO grade 3 or 4 IDH1-mutant astrocytomas showing loss of nuclear ATRX were present in the donors. The samples were drawn from NOA16, a multicentre, single-arm, open-label phase I trial in Germany that tested a mutant IDH1 peptide vaccine in humans for the first time. Genomic DNA for TCRB sequencing was extracted from EDTA blood using the DNeasy Blood and Tissue Kit.

The TCR comes from a man in his forties or fifties with glioma. Sequencing used PBMCs, obtained from a glioma patient whose treatment included an IDH1 peptide vaccine. This receptor chain uses TRBV29-1 and TRBJ1-2; TRBD1 fits 7 bases in the junction. The base sequence is TGCAGCGTCTTTCGACAGGGCGATGGCTACACCTTC. Its coded protein is CSVFRQGDGYTF.